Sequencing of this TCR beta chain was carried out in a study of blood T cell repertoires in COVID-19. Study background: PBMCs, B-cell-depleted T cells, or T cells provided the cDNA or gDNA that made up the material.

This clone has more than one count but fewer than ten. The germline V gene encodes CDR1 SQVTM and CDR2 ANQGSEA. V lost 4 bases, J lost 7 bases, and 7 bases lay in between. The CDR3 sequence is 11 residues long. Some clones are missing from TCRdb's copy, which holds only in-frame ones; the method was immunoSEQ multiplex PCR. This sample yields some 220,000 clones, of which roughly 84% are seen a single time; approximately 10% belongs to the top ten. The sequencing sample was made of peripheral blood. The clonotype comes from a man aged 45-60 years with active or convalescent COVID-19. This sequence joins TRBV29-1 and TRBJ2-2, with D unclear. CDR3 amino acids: CSVGGVGELFF. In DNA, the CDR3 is TGCAGCGTTGGAGGAGTCGGGGAGCTGTTTTTT.